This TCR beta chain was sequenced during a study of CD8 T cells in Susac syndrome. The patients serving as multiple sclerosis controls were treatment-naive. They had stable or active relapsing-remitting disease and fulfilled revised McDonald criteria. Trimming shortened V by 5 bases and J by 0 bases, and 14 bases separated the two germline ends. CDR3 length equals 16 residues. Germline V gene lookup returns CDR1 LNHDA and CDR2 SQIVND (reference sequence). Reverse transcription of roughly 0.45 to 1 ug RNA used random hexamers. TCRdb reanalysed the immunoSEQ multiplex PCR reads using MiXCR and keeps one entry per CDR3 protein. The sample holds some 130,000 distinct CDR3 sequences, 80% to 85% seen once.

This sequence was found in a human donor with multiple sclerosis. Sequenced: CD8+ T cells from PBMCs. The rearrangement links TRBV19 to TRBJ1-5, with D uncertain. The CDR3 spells CASSPRAVNSNQPQHF. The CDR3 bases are TGTGCCAGTAGTCCCCGGGCCGTCAATAGCAATCAGCCCCAGCATTTT.